This T cell receptor beta chain derives from a study of blood T cell repertoires in COVID-19. Across the study: COVID-19 samples from acute and convalescent phases originated in the United States, Italy and Spain.

CDR3 length: 16 residues. V trimming: 3 bases; J trimming: 1 base; junction bases outside the gene matches: 4. The V gene's germline CDR1 is SGHRS and CDR2 YFSETQ. Under the authors' procedure: Estimates of nucleated cell counts were drawn from the amplification of reference gene primers. Libraries were prepared by immunoSEQ multiplex PCR; TCRdb keeps only in-frame clonotypes and omits some of them. The V and J calls and clone size are taken from that table; D and trimming were inferred from the DNA. The sample includes about 240,000 clones, about 80% of them seen just once. This chain joins TRBV5-1 and TRBJ1-4; 9 bases agree with TRBD1. The receptor was isolated from a woman older than 75 with acute or convalescent COVID-19. Sequencing input: peripheral blood. This CDR3 is CASSYRGPGTNEKLFF. For the CDR3, the DNA is TGCGCCAGCAGCTACAGGGGGCCGGGAACTAATGAAAAACTGTTTTTT.